Sequencing of this T cell receptor (beta chain) was carried out in a study of human T cells and chemical hapten exposure listed by TCRdb under 2021. In the study overall: For sensitization, 2% DPC in acetone was applied to a 2 cm by 2 cm area of upper inner arm skin. Throughout the study period of 20 to 25 weeks, patients also received therapeutic DPC doses to the scalp every week. Patch testing on the upper back used Finn chambers containing 0.01% DPC, with scoring done after 6 days according to International Contact Dermatitis Research Group standards. The mostly female patient cohort included alopecia areata with under or over 50% scalp involvement, alopecia totalis and alopecia universalis. The libraries were sequenced as a pool, and the TCR yield per sample differed mostly because of small variations in library volumes within the pool. This study followed changes in the peripheral blood TCR repertoire in vivo during primary and secondary sensitization of alopecia patients to the hapten diphenylcyclopropenone (DPC). Blood samples were taken from patients before sensitization (week 0) and at 2, 6 and about 24 weeks after DPC sensitization. For TCR sequencing, blood came from 25 to 30 alopecia patients at anywhere from one to four time points (pre-sensitization, 2, 6 and 24 weeks).

The sample's time point, from its label and the paper: patch test 2, 6 weeks after DPC sensitization. Sample treatment or condition, as interpreted from the label and publication: therapeutic diphenylcyclopropenone sensitization with weekly scalp DPC. Blood at each patch-test visit was drawn before the patch test was applied. Eligible patients were aged 18 to 70, diagnosed with alopecia, deemed suitable for DPC therapy, and excluded if pregnant. Total RNA was extracted from unfractionated whole blood collected in Tempus Blood RNA tubes. General findings and caveats noted by the study authors: Repeated subsampling changed both the strength of the expansion versus patch-test correlation and the threshold at which that correlation became significant. Alopecia, a presumed autoimmune disease, was present in all patients, so the immune response of the patients might differ from that of healthy individuals. DPC sensitization did not change the number of TCRs with a frequency above 1 in 1000, and there was no evidence of changes in global repertoire structure. A positive correlation was found between the number of PT1 expanded TCRs and patch test score, with significance reached at thresholds 8, 16 and 32 but not 4. Significantly more large CDR3 similarity clusters were formed by expanded TCRs than by pre-sensitization or healthy control sets, consistent with antigen-driven responses.

The method was RACE. Sequencing instrument: NextSeq 500. Library preparation attached unique molecular identifiers to individual cDNA molecules for quantitative, reproducible TCR counting. From each blood RNA sample, both TCR alpha and TCR beta chains were sequenced. In the authors' own workflow: A median of around 100,000 TCRs per sample was observed, with a range of 23,224 to 690,600. V, J and CDR3 annotation of the TCR reads was performed with the Decombinator software suite. To make PS versus PT1 abundance plots, every sample was subsampled to the same number of TCRs (28,000). Expanded TCRs were defined as absent before sensitization and observed at least eight times at the 2-week time point. In-frame beta chains were kept once TCRdb had trimmed the public reads at Q25 with fastp and called clones with MiXCR. Rows matching on CDR3 protein sequence are summarized as one entry with the most common DNA and genes. The V and J calls were determined by TCRdb, not by the authors. In all, the sample holds 84,000 or so distinct CDR3 sequences, and roughly 10% of those were seen once. The ten largest clones add up to around 2.5% of the sample.

In this sample, this clonotype turned up many times. Its antigen specificity is not known. No much larger clone exists at a distance of one base, and base qualities are not known. The material was whole blood, obtained in connection with sensitization to the hapten diphenylcyclopropenone (DPC). This sequence was found in a woman under 40 with alopecia areata. Some clones in this sample may be carry-over from other donors' samples.

At the DNA level, the sequence is TGTGCCAGCAGCCCACGACAGGGGGCCACTGAAGCTTTCTTT. This codes for CASSPRQGATEAFF. Here the chain combines TRBV9 and TRBJ1-1; the junction holds 10 bases that match TRBD1. From the cysteine through the phenylalanine, the CDR3 covers 14 amino acids. The sequence is cut down to CDR3 DNA, 42 bases in frame from base 1. Per the germline V gene, SGDLS is the CDR1 and YYNGEE is the CDR2. V trim: 4 bases; J trim: 4 bases; unmatched bases: 4.